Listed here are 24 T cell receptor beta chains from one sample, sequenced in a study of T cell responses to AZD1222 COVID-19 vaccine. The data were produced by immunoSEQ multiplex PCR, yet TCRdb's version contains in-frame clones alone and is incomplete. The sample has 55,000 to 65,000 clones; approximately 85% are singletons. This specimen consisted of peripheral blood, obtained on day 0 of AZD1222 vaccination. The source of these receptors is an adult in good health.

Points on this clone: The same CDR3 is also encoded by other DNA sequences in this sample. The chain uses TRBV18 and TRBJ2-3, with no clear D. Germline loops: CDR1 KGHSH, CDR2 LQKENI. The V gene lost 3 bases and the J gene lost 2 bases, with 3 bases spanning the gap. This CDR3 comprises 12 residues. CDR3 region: CASSPNTDTQYF. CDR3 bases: TGTGCCAGCTCACCGAACACAGATACGCAGTATTTT. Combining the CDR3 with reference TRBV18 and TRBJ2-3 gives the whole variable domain NAGVMQNPRHLVRRRGQEARLRCSPMKGHSHVYWYRQLPEEGLKFMVYLQKENIIDESGMPKERFSAEFPKEGPSILRIQQVVRGDSAAYFCASSPNTDTQYFGPGTRLTVL.

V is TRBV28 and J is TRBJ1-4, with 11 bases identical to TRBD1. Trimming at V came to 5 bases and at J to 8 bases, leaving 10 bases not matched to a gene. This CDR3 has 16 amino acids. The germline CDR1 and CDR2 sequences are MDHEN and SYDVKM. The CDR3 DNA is TGTGCCAGCAGTACCCACGGACAGGGGGCGGGAGAAAAACTGTTTTTT. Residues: CASSTHGQGAGEKLFF. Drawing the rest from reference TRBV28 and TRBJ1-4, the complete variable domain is DVKVTQSSRYLVKRTGEKVFLECVQDMDHENMFWYRQDPGLGLRLIYFSYDVKMKEKGDIPEGYSVSREKKERFSLILESASTNQTSMYLCASSTHGQGAGEKLFFGSGTQLSVL.

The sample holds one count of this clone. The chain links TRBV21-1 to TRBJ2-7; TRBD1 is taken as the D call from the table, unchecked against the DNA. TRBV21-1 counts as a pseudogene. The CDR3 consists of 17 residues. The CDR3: CASSYEDRGWGNYEQYF. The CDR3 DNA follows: TGTGCCAGCAGCTATGAGGACAGGGGTTGGGGGAACTACGAGCAGTACTTC.

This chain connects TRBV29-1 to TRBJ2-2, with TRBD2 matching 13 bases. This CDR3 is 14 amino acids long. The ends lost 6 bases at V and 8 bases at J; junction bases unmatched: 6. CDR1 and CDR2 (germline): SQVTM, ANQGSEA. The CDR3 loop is CSVLGLAGAGELFF. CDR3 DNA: TGCAGCGTCCTTGGACTAGCGGGGGCTGGGGAGCTGTTTTTT.

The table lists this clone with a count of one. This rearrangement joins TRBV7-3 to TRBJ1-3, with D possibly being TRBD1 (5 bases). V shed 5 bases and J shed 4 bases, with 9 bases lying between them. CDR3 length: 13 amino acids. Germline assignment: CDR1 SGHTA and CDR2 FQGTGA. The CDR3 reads CASSDRQGNTIYF. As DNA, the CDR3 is TGTGCCAGCAGCGACCGACAGGGAAACACCATATATTTT.

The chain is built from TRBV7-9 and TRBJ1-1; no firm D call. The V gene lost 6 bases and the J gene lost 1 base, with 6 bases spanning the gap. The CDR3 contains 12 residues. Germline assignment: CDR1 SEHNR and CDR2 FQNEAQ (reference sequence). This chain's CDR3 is CASRRPNTEAFF. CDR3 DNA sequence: TGTGCCAGCAGACGACCGAACACTGAAGCTTTCTTT. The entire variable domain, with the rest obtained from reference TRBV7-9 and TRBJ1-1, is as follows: DTGVSQNPRHKITKRGQNVTFRCDPISEHNRLYWYRQTLGQGPEFLTYFQNEAQLEKSRLLSDRFSAERPKGSFSTLEIQRTEQGDSAMYLCASRRPNTEAFFGQGTRLTVV.

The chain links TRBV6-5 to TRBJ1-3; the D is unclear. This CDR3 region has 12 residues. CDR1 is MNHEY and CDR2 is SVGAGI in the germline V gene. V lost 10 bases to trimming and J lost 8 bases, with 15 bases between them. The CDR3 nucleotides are TGTGCCATCAGGAGGGAGGGAGACACCATATATTTT. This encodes CAIRREGDTIYF.

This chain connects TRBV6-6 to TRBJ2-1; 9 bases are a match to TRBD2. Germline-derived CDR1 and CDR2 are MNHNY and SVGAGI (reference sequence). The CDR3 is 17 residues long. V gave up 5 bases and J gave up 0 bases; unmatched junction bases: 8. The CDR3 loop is CASSLRSGGSSYNEQFF. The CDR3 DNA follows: TGTGCCAGCAGTCTGCGTAGCGGGGGAAGCTCCTACAATGAGCAGTTCTTC.

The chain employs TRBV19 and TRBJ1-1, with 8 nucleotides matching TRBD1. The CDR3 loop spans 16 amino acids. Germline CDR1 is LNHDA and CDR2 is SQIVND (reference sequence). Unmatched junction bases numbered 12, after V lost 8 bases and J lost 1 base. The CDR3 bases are TGTGCCAGTGGGTCCGGGCAGGGGGCAGGGAACACTGAAGCTTTCTTT. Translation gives CASGSGQGAGNTEAFF.

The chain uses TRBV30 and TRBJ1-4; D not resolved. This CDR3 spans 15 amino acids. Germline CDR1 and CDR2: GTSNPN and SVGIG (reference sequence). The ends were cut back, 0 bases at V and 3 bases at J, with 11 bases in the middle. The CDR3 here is CAWSVGSDSNEKLFF. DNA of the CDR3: TGTGCCTGGAGTGTTGGGTCCGATTCTAATGAAAAACTGTTTTTT.

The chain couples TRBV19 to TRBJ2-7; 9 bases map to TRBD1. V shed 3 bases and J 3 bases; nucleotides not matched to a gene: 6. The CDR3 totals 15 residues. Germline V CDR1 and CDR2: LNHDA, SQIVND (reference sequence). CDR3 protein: CASSIRQGGDYEQYF. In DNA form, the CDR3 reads TGTGCCAGTAGTATTCGACAGGGGGGAGACTACGAGCAGTACTTC.

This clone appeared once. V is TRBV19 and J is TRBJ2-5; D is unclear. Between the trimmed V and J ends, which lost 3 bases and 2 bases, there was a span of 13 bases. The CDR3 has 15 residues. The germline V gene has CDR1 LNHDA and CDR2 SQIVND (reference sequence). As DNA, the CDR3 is TGTGCCAGTAGTATCCAACAGTCGTTTCAAGAGACCCAGTACTTC. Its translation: CASSIQQSFQETQYF.

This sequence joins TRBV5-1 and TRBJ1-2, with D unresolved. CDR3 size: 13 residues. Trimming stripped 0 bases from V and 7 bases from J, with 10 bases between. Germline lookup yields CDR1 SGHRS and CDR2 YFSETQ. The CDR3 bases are TGCGCCAGCAGCTTGGCCTCCGCTTCTGGCTACACCTTC. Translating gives CASSLASASGYTF.

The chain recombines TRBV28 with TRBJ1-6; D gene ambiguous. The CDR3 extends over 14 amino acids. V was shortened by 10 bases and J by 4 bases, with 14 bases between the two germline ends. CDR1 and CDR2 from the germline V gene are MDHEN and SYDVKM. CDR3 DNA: TGTGCCACCCGAAGGCAGGTTTATAATTCACCCCTCCACTTT. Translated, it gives CATRRQVYNSPLHF.

The CDR3 DNA is TGTGCCAGCAGTGAAGGGGGGACAGGGAAAGAGACCCAGTACTTC. This translates into CASSEGGTGKETQYF. The gene calls are TRBV2 and TRBJ2-5; TRBD1 matches 9 bases. Germline V lookup: CDR1 SNHLY, CDR2 FYNNEI. After removal of 1 base from V and 3 bases from J, the junction contained 3 bases not matched to a gene. There are 15 residues in the CDR3.

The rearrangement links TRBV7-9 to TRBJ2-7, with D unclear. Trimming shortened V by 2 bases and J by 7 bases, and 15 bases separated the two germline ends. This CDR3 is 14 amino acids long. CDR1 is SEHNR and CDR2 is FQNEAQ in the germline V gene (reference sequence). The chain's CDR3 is CASSLRHTAGEQYF. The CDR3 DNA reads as TGTGCCAGCAGCTTAAGACATACCGCTGGGGAGCAGTACTTC.

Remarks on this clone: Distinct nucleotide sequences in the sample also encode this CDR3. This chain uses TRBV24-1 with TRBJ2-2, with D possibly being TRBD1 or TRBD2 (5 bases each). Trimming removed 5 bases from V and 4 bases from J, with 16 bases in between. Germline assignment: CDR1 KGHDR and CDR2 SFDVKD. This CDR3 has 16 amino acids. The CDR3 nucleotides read TGTGCCACCAGTGCCCCCGGACCGGGGACCACCGGGGAGCTGTTTTTT. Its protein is CATSAPGPGTTGELFF.

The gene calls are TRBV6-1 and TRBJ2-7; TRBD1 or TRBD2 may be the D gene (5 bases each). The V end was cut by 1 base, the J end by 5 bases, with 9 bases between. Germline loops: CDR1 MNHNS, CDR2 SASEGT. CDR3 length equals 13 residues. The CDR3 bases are TGTGCCAGCAGTGAAGGGGACCAGAACGAGCAGTACTTC. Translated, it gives CASSEGDQNEQYF.

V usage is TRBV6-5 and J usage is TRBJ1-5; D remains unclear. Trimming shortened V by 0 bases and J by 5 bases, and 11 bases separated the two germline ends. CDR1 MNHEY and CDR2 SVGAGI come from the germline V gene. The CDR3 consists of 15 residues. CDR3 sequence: CASSYSLAGYQPQHF. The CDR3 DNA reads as TGTGCCAGCAGTTACTCACTTGCAGGTTATCAGCCCCAGCATTTT.

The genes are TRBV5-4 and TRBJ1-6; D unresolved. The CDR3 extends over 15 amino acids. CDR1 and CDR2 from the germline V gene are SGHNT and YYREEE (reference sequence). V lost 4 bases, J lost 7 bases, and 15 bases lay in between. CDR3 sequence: CASSLTPQSNSPLHF. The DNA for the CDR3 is TGTGCCAGCAGCCTCACCCCCCAGAGCAATTCACCCCTCCACTTT.

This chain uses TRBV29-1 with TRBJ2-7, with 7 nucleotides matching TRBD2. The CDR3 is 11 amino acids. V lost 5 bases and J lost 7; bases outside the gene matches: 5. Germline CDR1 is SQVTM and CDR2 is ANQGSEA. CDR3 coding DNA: TGCAGCGTTCTGACCGGGGGGGAGCAGTACTTC. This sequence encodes CSVLTGGEQYF.

CDR3 sequence reads: CASTEDGELFF. DNA of the CDR3: TGTGCCAGCACCGAAGACGGGGAGCTGTTTTTT. The V gene is TRBV6-5, the J gene TRBJ2-2; D ambiguous. Trimming cost V 7 bases and J 7 bases, with 7 bases left between them. Germline loops: CDR1 MNHEY, CDR2 SVGAGI. The CDR3 runs to 11 residues.

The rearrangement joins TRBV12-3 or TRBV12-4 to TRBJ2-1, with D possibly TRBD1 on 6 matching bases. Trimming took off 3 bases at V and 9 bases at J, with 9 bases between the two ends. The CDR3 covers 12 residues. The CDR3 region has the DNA TGTGCCAGCAGTTTTAGGGGGAGTGAGCAGTTCTTC. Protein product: CASSFRGSEQFF.

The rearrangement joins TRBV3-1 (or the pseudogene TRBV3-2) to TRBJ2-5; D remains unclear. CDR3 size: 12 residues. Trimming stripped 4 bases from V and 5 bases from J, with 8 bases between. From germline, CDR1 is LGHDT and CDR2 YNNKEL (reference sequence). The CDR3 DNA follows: TGTGCCAGCAGCCCCAACATGGAGACCCAGTACTTC. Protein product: CASSPNMETQYF.